This TCR beta chain was profiled in a study of blood T cell repertoires in COVID-19. Study as a whole: COVID-19 samples, acute and convalescent, were from the United States, Italy and Spain. PBMCs, B-cell-depleted T cells, or T cells were the source of the cDNA or gDNA that made up the material.

Methods used by the authors: Reference gene primer amplification gave nucleated cell count estimates. The table came from immunoSEQ multiplex PCR; TCRdb's copy has only in-frame clones and leaves some out. Clone size and the V and J calls come from that table; the DNA yielded D and trimming. The sample shows approximately 160,000 clones, 75% to 90% of them seen only once. The CDR3 spans 14 residues. V dropped 3 bases and J dropped 4 bases, with 13 bases sitting between them. CDR1 and CDR2 (germline): LGHDT, YNNKEL (reference sequence). This chain joins TRBV3-1 (or the pseudogene TRBV3-2) and TRBJ2-7; D is uncertain. The clonotype comes from an older woman with acute or convalescent COVID-19. Material: peripheral blood. The CDR3 DNA is TGTGCCAGCAGCCACCTTCGCGCCCAATACGAGCAGTACTTC. This encodes CASSHLRAQYEQYF.